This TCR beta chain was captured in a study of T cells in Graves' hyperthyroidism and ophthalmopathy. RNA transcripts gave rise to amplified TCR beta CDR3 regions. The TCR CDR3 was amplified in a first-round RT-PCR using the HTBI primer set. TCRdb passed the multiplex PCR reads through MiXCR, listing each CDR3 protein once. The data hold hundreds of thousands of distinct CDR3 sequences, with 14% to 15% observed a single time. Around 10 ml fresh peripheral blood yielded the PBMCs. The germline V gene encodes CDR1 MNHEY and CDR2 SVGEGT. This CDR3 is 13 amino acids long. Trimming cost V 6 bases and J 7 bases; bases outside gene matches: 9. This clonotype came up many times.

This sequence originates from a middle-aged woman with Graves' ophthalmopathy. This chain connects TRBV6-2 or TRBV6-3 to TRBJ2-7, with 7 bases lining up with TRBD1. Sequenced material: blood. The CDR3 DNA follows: TGTGCCAGCAGCTCGGACAGGCTCCGTGAGCAGTACTTC. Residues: CASSSDRLREQYF.